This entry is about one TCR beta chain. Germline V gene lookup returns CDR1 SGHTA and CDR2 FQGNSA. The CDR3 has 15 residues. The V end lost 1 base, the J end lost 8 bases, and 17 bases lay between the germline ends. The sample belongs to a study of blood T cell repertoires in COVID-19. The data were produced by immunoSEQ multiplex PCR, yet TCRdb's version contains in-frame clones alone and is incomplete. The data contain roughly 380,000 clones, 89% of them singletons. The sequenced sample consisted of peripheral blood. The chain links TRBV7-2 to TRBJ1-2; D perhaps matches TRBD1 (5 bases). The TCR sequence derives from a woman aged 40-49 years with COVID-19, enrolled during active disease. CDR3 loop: CASSLGAGIPSGYTF. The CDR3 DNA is TGTGCCAGCAGCTTAGGGGCAGGGATCCCCTCGGGCTACACCTTC.